This TCR beta chain was retrieved from a study of blood T cell repertoires in COVID-19. Trimming stripped 5 bases from V and 7 bases from J, with 9 bases between. The CDR3 loop spans 12 amino acids. The germline gives CDR1 MNHEY, CDR2 SMNVEV (reference sequence). Cohorts were assigned according to the clinical history that participants reported. Recovered Cohort 3 donors showed two negative PCRs, clearance, or symptom resolution. Sequenced by immunoSEQ multiplex PCR; TCRdb stores in-frame clones only, minus some. The sample has roughly 400,000 clones, more than 80% seen once. Source material: PBMCs or T cells enriched from blood (not recorded which). This receptor was identified in a man aged 30 to 45 who had recovered from COVID-19. The chain has TRBV27 and TRBJ2-1, with a possible D match to TRBD2 (6 bases). The CDR3 DNA reads as TGTGCCAGCAGTGCACGGGGGAATGAGCAGTTCTTC. This sequence encodes CASSARGNEQFF.